This TCR beta chain was recorded in a study of blood T cell repertoires in COVID-19. Study details: Specimens from acute and convalescent COVID-19 originated in the United States, Italy and Spain.

The CDR3 contains 14 residues. Sequencing was performed with immunoSEQ multiplex PCR; in TCRdb, only in-frame clones are kept and a portion is missing. Among under 300,000 clones, around nine tenths were seen once, and the ten largest hold under 9%. This clone was found a few times. This TCR was sampled from a woman in her 70s with active or convalescent COVID-19. The V and J genes are TRBV21-1 and TRBJ1-1. TRBV21-1 is listed as a pseudogene. Sequences were obtained from peripheral blood. The CDR3 nucleotides read TGTGCCAGCAGCTCCCCGGGAAAGAACACTGAAGCTTTCTTT. Translated, it gives CASSSPGKNTEAFF.